The rows below give T cell receptor beta chains drawn from one sample of a study of identical twins. In TCRdb, the 5' RACE reads were re-called with MiXCR into one record per CDR3 protein. This sample has hundreds of thousands of distinct CDR3 sequences; 9% to 15% occur once, and the top ten carry 1.5% to 2%. This sample also appeared in a second study, on yellow fever vaccine responses in identical twins.

Input material: PBMCs. These receptors were obtained from a woman in her late teens or twenties in good health. The CDR3 runs from the conserved cysteine through the conserved F or W. Each record gives: D gene, J gene, V gene, clone size, CDR3 protein, CDR3 DNA. D genes are given only for firm matches. Size is omitted from some rows. Given values are once, few, many or a class for expanded clones.

D: TRBD2
J: TRBJ2-1
V: TRBV27
size: NA
CDR3: CASSSSGRAAPQQFF
DNA: TGTGCCAGCAGTTCGAGCGGGAGGGCGGCCCCGCAGCAGTTCTTC

D: TRBD2
J: TRBJ2-1
V: TRBV10-3
size: few
CDR3: CAISEVLAGGPLNEQFF
DNA: TGTGCCATCAGTGAAGTACTAGCGGGGGGTCCGTTAAATGAGCAGTTCTTC

D: NA
J: TRBJ2-1
V: TRBV14
size: NA
CDR3: CASSQARASAEQFF
DNA: TGTGCCAGCAGCCAAGCCAGGGCTTCCGCTGAGCAGTTCTTC

D: NA
J: TRBJ1-5
V: TRBV20-1
size: NA
CDR3: CSATAGASNQPQHF
DNA: TGCAGTGCTACCGCGGGGGCGAGCAATCAGCCCCAGCATTTT

D: NA
J: TRBJ2-3
V: TRBV27
size: NA
CDR3: CASSLRTGNTQYF
DNA: TGTGCCAGCAGTTTGAGGACGGGTAATACGCAGTATTTT

D: NA
J: TRBJ2-3
V: TRBV24-1
size: few
CDR3: CATSEGTTTSTDTQYF
DNA: TGTGCCACCAGTGAAGGGACAACGACTAGCACAGATACGCAGTATTTT

D: NA
J: TRBJ2-2
V: TRBV29-1
size: few
CDR3: CSVEDRSGTNTGELFF
DNA: TGCAGCGTTGAAGATAGAAGTGGAACGAACACCGGGGAGCTGTTTTTT

D: NA
J: TRBJ2-1
V: TRBV5-1
size: NA
CDR3: CASSLGGLAAFIEQFF
DNA: TGCGCCAGCAGCTTGGGCGGTTTAGCGGCTTTCATCGAGCAGTTCTTC

D: NA
J: TRBJ2-3
V: TRBV5-5
size: few
CDR3: CASSLGGSQRTDTQYF
DNA: TGTGCCAGCAGCTTGGGAGGGTCCCAACGCACAGATACGCAGTATTTT

D: TRBD1
J: TRBJ1-2
V: TRBV18
size: few
CDR3: CASSADRTSLYGYTF
DNA: TGTGCCAGCTCCGCGGACAGGACCTCCCTCTATGGCTACACCTTC

D: NA
J: TRBJ1-3
V: TRBV20-1
size: few
CDR3: CSASFRAGNTIYF
DNA: TGCAGTGCTAGTTTCAGGGCTGGAAACACCATATATTTT

D: NA
J: TRBJ2-5
V: TRBV10-3
size: NA
CDR3: CATSTVQETQYF
DNA: TGTGCCACTTCGACAGTCCAAGAGACCCAGTACTTC

D: NA
J: TRBJ1-3
V: TRBV6-5
size: NA
CDR3: CASSYSGLASGNTIYF
DNA: TGTGCCAGCAGTTACTCAGGGCTTGCGTCTGGAAACACCATATATTTT

D: TRBD2
J: TRBJ2-1
V: TRBV13
size: few
CDR3: CASIRDSGRVGYNEQFF
DNA: TGTGCCAGCATTAGGGATAGCGGGAGAGTAGGCTACAATGAGCAGTTCTTC

D: NA
J: TRBJ1-1
V: TRBV20-1
size: NA
CDR3: CSAPYRVEGAEAFF
DNA: TGCAGTGCTCCATACAGGGTTGAAGGGGCTGAAGCTTTCTTT

D: NA
J: TRBJ2-2
V: TRBV20-1
size: few
CDR3: CSATWKVFPNTGELFF
DNA: TGCAGTGCGACTTGGAAGGTCTTTCCAAACACCGGGGAGCTGTTTTTT

D: NA
J: TRBJ2-3
V: TRBV5-6
size: few
CDR3: CASSLDVGAKGTDTQYF
DNA: TGTGCCAGCAGCTTGGACGTGGGCGCAAAGGGTACAGATACGCAGTATTTT

D: TRBD1
J: TRBJ2-7
V: TRBV5-6
size: NA
CDR3: CASSLARQGAKTYEQYF
DNA: TGTGCCAGCAGCTTGGCCCGGCAGGGGGCGAAGACGTACGAGCAGTACTTC

D: TRBD2
J: TRBJ2-1
V: TRBV29-1
size: few
CDR3: CSVAVWVGLAGGPGNNEQFF
DNA: TGCAGCGTTGCGGTGTGGGTGGGACTAGCGGGAGGGCCAGGTAACAATGAGCAGTTCTTC

D: TRBD1
J: TRBJ1-4
V: TRBV29-1
size: NA
CDR3: CSVKTGVLEKLFF
DNA: TGCAGCGTTAAAACAGGGGTTTTGGAAAAACTGTTTTTT

D: TRBD1
J: TRBJ2-1
V: TRBV29-1
size: few
CDR3: CSVDPTGGGSGQFF
DNA: TGCAGCGTTGATCCGACAGGGGGCGGGTCTGGGCAGTTCTTC